Listed here is a single T cell receptor (beta chain). Its antigen remains unknown. This entry comes from a study of cytomegalovirus exposure and HLA in healthy donors. The PCR employed 60 Vbeta primers together with 13 Jbeta primers. Per the original methods: In a later analysis, around 11 million of approximately 86 million unique beta chains occurred in at least two donors. Profiled with immunoSEQ multiplex PCR; TCRdb holds only in-frame clones, not every one. That table is the source of V, J and clone size, and D and trimming were worked out from the DNA. The listing records roughly 69,000 clones. Trimming took off 6 bases at V and 5 bases at J, with 7 bases between the two ends. Per germline, CDR1 MDHEN and CDR2 SYDVKM. CDR3 size: 11 residues. Study findings and constraints: Reportedly, fewer N-insertions than the approximately 680-donor mean appeared in an Asian-associated ancestry cluster in a later analysis. Evidence from a later analysis indicated that most CMV-associated TCR beta chains looked HLA-restricted. A missense DCLRE1C variant was associated with V- and J-gene trimming of TCR beta chains in a later analysis, and an independent cohort replicated the association.

Source material: PBMCs. The TCR originated in a woman aged 25 to 39 in good health and CMV-seronegative. J is TRBJ1-1 and V is TRBV28; D is ambiguous. Written as DNA, the CDR3 is TGTGCCAGCAGGACAATTACTGAAGCTTTCTTT. This translates into CASRTITEAFF.